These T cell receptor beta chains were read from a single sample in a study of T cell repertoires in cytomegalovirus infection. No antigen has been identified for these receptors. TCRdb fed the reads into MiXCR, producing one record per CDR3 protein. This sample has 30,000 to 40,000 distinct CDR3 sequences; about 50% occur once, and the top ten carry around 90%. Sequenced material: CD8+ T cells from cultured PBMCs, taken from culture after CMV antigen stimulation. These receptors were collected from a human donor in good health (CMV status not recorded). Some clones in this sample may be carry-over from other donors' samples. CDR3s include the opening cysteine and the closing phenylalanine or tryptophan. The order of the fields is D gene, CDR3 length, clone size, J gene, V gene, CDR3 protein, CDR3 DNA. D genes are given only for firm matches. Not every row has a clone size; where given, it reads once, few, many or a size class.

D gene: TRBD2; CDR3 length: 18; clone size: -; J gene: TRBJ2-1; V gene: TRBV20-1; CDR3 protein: CSARVLAGTKFSYNEQFF; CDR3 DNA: TGCAGTGCTAGGGTACTAGCGGGGACTAAATTCTCCTACAATGAGCAGTTCTTC
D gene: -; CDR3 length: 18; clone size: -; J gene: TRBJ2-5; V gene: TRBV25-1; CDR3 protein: CASSEPPPLAWIQETQYF; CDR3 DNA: TGTGCCAGCAGTGAACCCCCTCCACTAGCCTGGATTCAAGAGACCCAGTACTTC
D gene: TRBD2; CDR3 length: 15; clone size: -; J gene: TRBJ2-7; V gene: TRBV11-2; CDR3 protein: CASSLVSTGGREQYF; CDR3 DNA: TGTGCCAGCAGCCTCGTCTCGACGGGGGGGCGCGAGCAGTACTTC
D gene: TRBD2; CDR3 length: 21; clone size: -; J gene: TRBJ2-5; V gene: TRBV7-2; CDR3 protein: CASSLRPPGLAGITRQETQYF; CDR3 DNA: TGTGCCAGCAGCTTGCGGCCCCCGGGACTAGCGGGAATTACGCGACAAGAGACCCAGTACTTC
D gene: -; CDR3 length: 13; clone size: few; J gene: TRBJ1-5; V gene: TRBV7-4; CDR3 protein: CASSFEGGQPQHF; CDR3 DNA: TGTGCCAGCAGCTTTGAAGGGGGTCAGCCCCAGCATTTT
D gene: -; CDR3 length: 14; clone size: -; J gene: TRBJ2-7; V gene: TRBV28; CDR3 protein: CASSFSGPIYEQYF; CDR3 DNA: TGTGCCAGCAGTTTCTCGGGACCGATCTACGAGCAGTACTTC
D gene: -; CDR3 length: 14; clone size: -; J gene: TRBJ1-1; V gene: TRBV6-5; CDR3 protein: CASSYLEAGTEAFF; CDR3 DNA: TGTGCCAGCAGTTACCTCGAGGCAGGAACTGAAGCTTTCTTT
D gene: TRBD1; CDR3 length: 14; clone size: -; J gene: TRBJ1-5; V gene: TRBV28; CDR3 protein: CASSMDRGGQPQHF; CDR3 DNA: TGTGCCAGCAGCATGGACAGGGGTGGACAGCCCCAGCATTTT
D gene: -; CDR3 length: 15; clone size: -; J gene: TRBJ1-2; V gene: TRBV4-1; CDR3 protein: CASSRIKMRNYGYTF; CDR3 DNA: TGCGCCAGCAGCCGGATCAAGATGCGGAACTATGGCTACACCTTC
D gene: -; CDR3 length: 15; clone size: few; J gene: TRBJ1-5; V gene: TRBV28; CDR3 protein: CASSLFSGNNQPQHF; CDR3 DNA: TGTGCCAGCAGTTTATTTAGTGGGAACAATCAGCCCCAGCATTTT
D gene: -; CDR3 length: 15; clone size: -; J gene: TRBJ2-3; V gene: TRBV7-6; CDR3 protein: CASSPLSSESDTQYF; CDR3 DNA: TGTGCCAGCAGCCCCCTGTCTAGCGAGTCAGATACGCAGTATTTT
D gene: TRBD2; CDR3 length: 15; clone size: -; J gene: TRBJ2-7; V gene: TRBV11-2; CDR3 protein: CASSLGGGGAYEQYF; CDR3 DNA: TGTGCCAGCAGCTTAGGCGGCGGGGGGGCCTACGAGCAGTACTTC
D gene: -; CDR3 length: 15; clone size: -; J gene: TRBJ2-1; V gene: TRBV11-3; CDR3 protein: CASSRGHSSYNEQFF; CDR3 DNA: TGTGCCAGCAGCCGGGGCCATAGCTCCTACAATGAGCAGTTCTTC
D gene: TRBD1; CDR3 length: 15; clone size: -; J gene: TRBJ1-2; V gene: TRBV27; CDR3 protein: CASSFGDRARNGYTF; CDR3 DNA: TGTGCCAGCAGTTTCGGGGACAGGGCAAGGAATGGCTACACCTTC
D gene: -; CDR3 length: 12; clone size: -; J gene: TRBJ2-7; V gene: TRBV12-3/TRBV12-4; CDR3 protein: CASSLNYYEQYF; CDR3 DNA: TGTGCCAGCAGTTTAAACTATTACGAGCAGTACTTC
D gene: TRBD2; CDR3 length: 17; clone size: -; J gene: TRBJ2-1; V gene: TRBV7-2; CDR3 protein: CASSTTTPGLEDNEQFF; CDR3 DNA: TGTGCCAGCAGCACAACAACACCGGGACTAGAAGACAATGAGCAGTTCTTC
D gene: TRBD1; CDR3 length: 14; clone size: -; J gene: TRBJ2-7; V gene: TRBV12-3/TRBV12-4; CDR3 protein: CASSFTGGWDEQYF; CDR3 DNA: TGTGCCAGCAGTTTCACAGGGGGCTGGGACGAGCAGTACTTC
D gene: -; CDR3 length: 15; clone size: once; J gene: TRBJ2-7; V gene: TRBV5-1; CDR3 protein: CASSLAQGFNYEQYF; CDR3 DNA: TGCGCCAGCAGCTTGGCTCAGGGGTTCAACTACGAGCAGTACTTC
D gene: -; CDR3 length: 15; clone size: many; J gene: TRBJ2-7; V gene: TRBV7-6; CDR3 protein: CASSARPGPSYEQYF; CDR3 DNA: TGTGCCAGCAGCGCGAGACCGGGACCCTCCTACGAGCAGTACTTC
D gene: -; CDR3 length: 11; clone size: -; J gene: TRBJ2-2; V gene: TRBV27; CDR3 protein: CASRWVGELFF; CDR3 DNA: TGTGCCAGCCGGTGGGTCGGGGAGCTGTTTTTT
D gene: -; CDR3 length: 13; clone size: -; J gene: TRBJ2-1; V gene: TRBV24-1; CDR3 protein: CATSGRGGNEQFF; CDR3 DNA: TGTGCCACCAGTGGCAGGGGAGGCAATGAGCAGTTCTTC
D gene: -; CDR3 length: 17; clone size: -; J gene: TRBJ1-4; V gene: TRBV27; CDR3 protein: CASSFSWAGLGDEKLFF; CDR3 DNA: TGTGCCAGCAGTTTTTCTTGGGCAGGGCTAGGTGACGAAAAACTGTTTTTT
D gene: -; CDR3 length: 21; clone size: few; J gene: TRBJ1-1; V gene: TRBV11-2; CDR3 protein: CASSPWGSLKGRGSGNTEAFF; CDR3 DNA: TGTGCCAGCAGCCCGTGGGGTAGCCTAAAAGGGAGGGGAAGTGGGAACACTGAAGCTTTCTTT
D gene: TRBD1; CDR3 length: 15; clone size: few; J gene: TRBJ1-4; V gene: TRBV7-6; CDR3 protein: CASSLARQGAQKLFF; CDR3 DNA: TGTGCCAGCAGCTTAGCGCGGCAGGGGGCCCAAAAACTGTTTTTT
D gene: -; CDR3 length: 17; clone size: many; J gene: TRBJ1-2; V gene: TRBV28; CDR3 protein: CASSTPGTLSVRYGYTF; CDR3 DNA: TGTGCCAGCAGTACACCCGGGACATTAAGCGTTAGATATGGCTACACCTTC
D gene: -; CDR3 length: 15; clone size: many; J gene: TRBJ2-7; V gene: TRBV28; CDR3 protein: CASSLAAPRGQEQYF; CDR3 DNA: TGTGCCAGCAGTTTAGCCGCCCCCCGGGGACAAGAGCAGTACTTC
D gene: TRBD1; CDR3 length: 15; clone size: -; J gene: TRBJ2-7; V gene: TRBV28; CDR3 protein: CASSVPGQGVPEQYF; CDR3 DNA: TGTGCCAGCAGTGTACCGGGACAGGGAGTACCCGAGCAGTACTTC
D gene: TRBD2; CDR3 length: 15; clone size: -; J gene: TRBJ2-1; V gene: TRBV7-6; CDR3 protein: CASSTSGGNYNEQFF; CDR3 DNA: TGTGCCAGCAGCACTAGCGGGGGTAACTACAATGAGCAGTTCTTC
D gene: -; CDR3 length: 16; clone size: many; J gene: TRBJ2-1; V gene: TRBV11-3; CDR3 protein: CASSLSGSSSYNEQFF; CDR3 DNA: TGTGCCAGCAGCCTGAGCGGATCCAGCTCCTACAATGAGCAGTTCTTC
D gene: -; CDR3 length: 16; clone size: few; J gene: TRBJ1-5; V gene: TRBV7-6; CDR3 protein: CASSLVARGGNQPQHF; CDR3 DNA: TGTGCCAGCAGCTTAGTAGCTCGGGGGGGGAATCAGCCCCAGCATTTT
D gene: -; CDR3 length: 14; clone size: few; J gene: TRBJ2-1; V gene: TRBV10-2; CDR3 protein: CASSGTRDGNEQFF; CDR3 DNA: TGCGCCAGCTCCGGGACTCGAGATGGAAACGAGCAGTTCTTC
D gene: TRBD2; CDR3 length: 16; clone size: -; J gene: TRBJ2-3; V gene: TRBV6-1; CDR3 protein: CASSSDTSGVTDTQYF; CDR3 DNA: TGTGCCAGCAGTTCTGACACTAGCGGGGTAACAGATACGCAGTATTTT
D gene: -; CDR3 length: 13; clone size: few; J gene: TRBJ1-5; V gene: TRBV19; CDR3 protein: CASSLNQNQPQHF; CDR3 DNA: TGTGCCAGTAGCCTCAACCAAAATCAGCCCCAGCATTTT
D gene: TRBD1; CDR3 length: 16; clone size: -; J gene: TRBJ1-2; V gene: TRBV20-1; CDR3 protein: CSAPSSRQGSIYGYTF; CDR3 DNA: TGCAGTGCCCCATCTTCAAGACAGGGGTCGATCTATGGCTACACCTTC
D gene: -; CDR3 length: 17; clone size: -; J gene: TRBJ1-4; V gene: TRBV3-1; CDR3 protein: CASSQERDGSRNEKLFF; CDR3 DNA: TGTGCCAGCAGCCAAGAGAGGGACGGCAGCAGGAATGAAAAACTGTTTTTT
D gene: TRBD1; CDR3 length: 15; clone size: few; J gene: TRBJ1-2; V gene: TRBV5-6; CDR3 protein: CASSLLGQGAEGYTF; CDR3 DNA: TGTGCCAGCAGCTTACTGGGACAGGGGGCAGAGGGCTACACCTTC
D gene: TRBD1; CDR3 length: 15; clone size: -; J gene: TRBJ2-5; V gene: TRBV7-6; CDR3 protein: CASSLRDRVQETQYF; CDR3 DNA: TGTGCCAGCAGCCTAAGGGACAGGGTCCAAGAGACCCAGTACTTC
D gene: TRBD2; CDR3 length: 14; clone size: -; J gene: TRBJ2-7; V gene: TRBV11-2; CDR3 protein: CASSLVRGGEEQYF; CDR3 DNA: TGTGCCAGCAGCTTAGTTCGGGGGGGGGAGGAGCAGTACTTC
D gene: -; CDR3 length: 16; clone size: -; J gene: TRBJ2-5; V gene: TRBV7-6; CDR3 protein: CASSLVPDGLQETQYF; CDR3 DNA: TGTGCCAGCAGCTTAGTCCCGGACGGATTACAAGAGACCCAGTACTTC
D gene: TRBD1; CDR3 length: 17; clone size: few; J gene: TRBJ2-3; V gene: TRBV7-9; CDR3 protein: CASSPRLGQGATDTQYF; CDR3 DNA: TGTGCCAGCAGCCCCCGTTTGGGACAGGGGGCAACAGATACGCAGTATTTT
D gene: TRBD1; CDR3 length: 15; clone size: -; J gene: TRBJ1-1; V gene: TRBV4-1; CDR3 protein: CASSSHGQGITEAFF; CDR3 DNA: TGCGCCAGCAGCAGCCATGGACAGGGTATCACTGAAGCTTTCTTT
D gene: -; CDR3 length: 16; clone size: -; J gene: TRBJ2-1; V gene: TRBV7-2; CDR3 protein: CASSLSRLASYNEQFF; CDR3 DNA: TGTGCCAGCAGCTTATCAAGGCTAGCCTCCTACAATGAGCAGTTCTTC
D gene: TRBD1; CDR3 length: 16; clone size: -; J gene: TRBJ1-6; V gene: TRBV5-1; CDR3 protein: CASSGGQGLLDSPLHF; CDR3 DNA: TGCGCCAGCAGCGGGGGACAGGGGCTCTTGGATTCACCCCTCCACTTT
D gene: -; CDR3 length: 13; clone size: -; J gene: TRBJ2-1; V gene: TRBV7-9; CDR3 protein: CASMWVSYNEQFF; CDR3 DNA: TGTGCCAGCATGTGGGTCTCCTACAATGAGCAGTTCTTC
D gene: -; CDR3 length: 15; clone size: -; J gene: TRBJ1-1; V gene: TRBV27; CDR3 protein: CASRPGQLRNTEAFF; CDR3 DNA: TGTGCCAGCAGGCCGGGACAACTAAGGAACACTGAAGCTTTCTTT